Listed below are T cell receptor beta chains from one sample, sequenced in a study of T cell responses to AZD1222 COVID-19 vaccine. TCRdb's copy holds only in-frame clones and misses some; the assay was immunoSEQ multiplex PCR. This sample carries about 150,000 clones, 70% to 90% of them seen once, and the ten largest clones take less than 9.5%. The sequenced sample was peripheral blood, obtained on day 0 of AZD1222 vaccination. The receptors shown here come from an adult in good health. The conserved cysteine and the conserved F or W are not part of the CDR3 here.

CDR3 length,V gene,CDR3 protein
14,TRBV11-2,ASSLGGTSGMETQY
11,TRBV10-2,ASSQGIAGELF
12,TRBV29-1,SVAGTSDSYEQY
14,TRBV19,ASSRTSGTRTYEQY
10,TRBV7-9,ASSSYTYGYT
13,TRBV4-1,ASSPLGGGYNEQF
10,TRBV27,ASGQVSYEQY
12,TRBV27,ASSLIGSGTEAF
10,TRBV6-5,ASSSTQLGYT
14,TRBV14,ASSQDRGTANQPQH
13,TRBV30,AWSAGLVIYNEQF